What follows are 25 T cell receptor beta chains derived from one specimen sequenced in a study of T cell changes during pregnancy in multiple sclerosis. The protocol was immunoSEQ multiplex PCR, while the TCRdb copy is restricted to in-frame clones and leaves out a portion. The sample holds around 110,000 clones, roughly 92% seen once. This specimen consisted of peripheral blood, obtained after pregnancy. These receptors originate from a female donor with multiple sclerosis, enrolled in a pregnancy study.

This chain joins TRBV10-1 and TRBJ2-3, with 8 bases identical to TRBD2. The germline gives CDR1 WNHNN, CDR2 SYGVQD (reference sequence). The CDR3 spans 16 residues. V gave up 4 bases and J gave up 1 base; unmatched junction bases: 7. CDR3: CASSGLSAGGTDTQYF. Here the CDR3 DNA reads TGCGCCAGCAGTGGGCTCTCAGCGGGGGGCACAGATACGCAGTATTTT.

This clone appeared once. J is TRBJ2-7 and V is TRBV10-3, with 10 bases matching TRBD1. Germline CDR1 ENHRY, CDR2 SYGVKD. The CDR3 runs to 17 residues. V gave up 2 bases and J gave up 2 bases; unmatched junction bases: 9. Here the CDR3 DNA reads TGTGCCATCAGTGAGCCGGCCGTAGGACAGGGGGCCTACGAGCAGTACTTC. It is translated as CAISEPAVGQGAYEQYF.

The J gene is TRBJ2-7, the V gene TRBV28; TRBD1 agrees at 11 bases. From germline, CDR1 is MDHEN and CDR2 SYDVKM. This CDR3 is built from 13 residues. The V and J ends lost 8 bases and 6 bases, in that order; junction bases with no gene match: 6. CDR3 DNA: TGTGCCAGCGGGGGACAGGGGGGGGGCGAGCAGTACTTC. It is translated as CASGGQGGGEQYF. The full variable domain, completed using reference TRBV28 and TRBJ2-7, is DVKVTQSSRYLVKRTGEKVFLECVQDMDHENMFWYRQDPGLGLRLIYFSYDVKMKEKGDIPEGYSVSREKKERFSLILESASTNQTSMYLCASGGQGGGEQYFGPGTRLTVT.

The gene calls are TRBV5-1 and TRBJ2-2; TRBD2 matches 11 bases. The CDR3 extends over 15 amino acids. Trimming removed 5 bases from V and 3 bases from J; junction bases left unmatched: 3. The germline CDR1 and CDR2 sequences are SGHRS and YFSETQ. The CDR3 region is CASRPLAGDTGELFF. The DNA for the CDR3 is TGCGCCAGCAGACCACTAGCGGGGGACACCGGGGAGCTGTTTTTT.

This clone was detected only once. The chain employs TRBV4-1 and TRBJ1-3, with 7 bases aligning to TRBD1. Losses at the gene ends were 4 bases for V and 0 bases for J; bases not matched to a gene: 9. Germline loops: CDR1 MGHRA, CDR2 YSYEKL. This CDR3 comprises 17 residues. The chain's CDR3 is CASSRSGTVISGNTIYF. The CDR3 DNA reads TGCGCCAGCAGCCGCTCCGGGACAGTGATCTCTGGAAACACCATATATTTT.

The chain recombines TRBV6-1 with TRBJ1-6; 7 bases line up with TRBD1. Germline V gene lookup returns CDR1 MNHNS and CDR2 SASEGT. The CDR3 spans 15 residues. V lost 3 bases to trimming and J lost 7 bases; unmatched junction nucleotides: 6. The CDR3 region is CASSDRGAKNSPLHF. The CDR3 nucleotides read TGTGCCAGCAGTGACAGGGGGGCTAAAAATTCACCCCTCCACTTT.

V and J are TRBV18 and TRBJ1-3, with D hard to call. CDR1 and CDR2 (germline): KGHSH, LQKENI. The germline V and J ends were trimmed by 4 bases and 1 base, with 8 bases remaining between them. CDR3 length: 14 amino acids. The CDR3 nucleotides are TGTGCCAGCTCACTGAGGGATTCTGGAAACACCATATATTTT. Translated, it gives CASSLRDSGNTIYF. The variable domain in full, completed from reference TRBV18 and TRBJ1-3, reads NAGVMQNPRHLVRRRGQEARLRCSPMKGHSHVYWYRQLPEEGLKFMVYLQKENIIDESGMPKERFSAEFPKEGPSILRIQQVVRGDSAAYFCASSLRDSGNTIYFGEGSWLTVV.

The V gene is TRBV18, the J gene TRBJ1-1; 7 positions match TRBD1. CDR3 length: 15 amino acids. CDR1 is KGHSH, CDR2 LQKENI, per germline. With 2 bases clipped from V and 5 bases from J, the junction kept 8 bases outside the gene matches. CDR3 region: CASSPRAGGITEAFF. CDR3 nucleotides: TGTGCCAGCTCACCAAGGGCAGGGGGAATAACTGAAGCTTTCTTT.

The gene calls are TRBV7-9 and TRBJ2-4; TRBD1 matches 9 bases. CDR1 is SEHNR and CDR2 is FQNEAQ in the germline V gene (reference sequence). The ends lost 6 bases at V and 0 bases at J; junction bases unmatched: 12. The CDR3 loop spans 18 amino acids. CDR3 residues: CASSTVSGQGSAKNIQYF. For the CDR3, the DNA is TGTGCCAGCAGTACCGTATCGGGACAGGGTTCAGCCAAAAACATTCAGTACTTC.

V usage is TRBV5-1 and J usage is TRBJ1-4; D possibly corresponds to TRBD1 (5 bases). This CDR3 has 14 residues. Germline assignment: CDR1 SGHRS and CDR2 YFSETQ. Trimming removed 4 bases from V and 4 bases from J, with 11 bases in between. CDR3 nucleotide sequence: TGCGCCAGCAGCCCCGACAGAGGTAATGAAAAACTGTTTTTT. This encodes CASSPDRGNEKLFF.

By its share, this clone is medium-sized. The chain is built from TRBV6-1 and TRBJ2-1, with a tentative D call TRBD2 (5 bases). The CDR3 is 14 amino acids. In germline, CDR1 is MNHNS, CDR2 SASEGT. The V end was cut by 6 bases, the J end by 1 base, with 10 bases between. This chain's CDR3 is CASRVASSYNEQFF. The CDR3 DNA reads as TGTGCCAGCAGGGTAGCGTCTTCCTACAATGAGCAGTTCTTC.

V and J are TRBV5-1 and TRBJ2-7; possibly TRBD2 for D (5 bases). Trimming stripped 0 bases from V and 2 bases from J, with 15 bases between. Looked up from germline, CDR1 is SGHRS and CDR2 is YFSETQ. CDR3 size: 16 residues. DNA of the CDR3: TGCGCCAGCAGCTTGGCACCCGGAGGTGGGACCTACGAGCAGTACTTC. Translation gives CASSLAPGGGTYEQYF.

J is TRBJ2-6 and V is TRBV19, with 11 bases matching TRBD1. Germline V gene data show CDR1 as LNHDA and CDR2 as SQIVND (reference sequence). This CDR3 has 17 amino acids. V was clipped by 3 bases and J by 4 bases; unmatched bases: 5. CDR3 DNA sequence: TGTGCCAGTAGTATCCGGGACAGGGGGATCGGGGCCAACGTCCTGACTTTC. This gives the protein CASSIRDRGIGANVLTF.

This sequence joins TRBV28 and TRBJ1-1; no firm D call. Germline values: CDR1 MDHEN, CDR2 SYDVKM. This CDR3 is 12 amino acids long. V lost 7 bases to trimming and J lost 4 bases, with 10 bases between them. This CDR3 reads CASNSMSTEAFF. DNA of the CDR3: TGTGCCAGCAACTCCATGAGCACTGAAGCTTTCTTT.

The chain is built from TRBV7-3 and TRBJ2-3; 9 nucleotides align to TRBD1. Germline V gene lookup returns CDR1 SGHTA and CDR2 FQGTGA. Trimming at V came to 5 bases and at J to 6 bases, leaving 12 bases not matched to a gene. This CDR3 has 16 amino acids. The CDR3 DNA reads TGTGCCAGCAGCCCGCTCCGGGACAGGGCCTGGGATACGCAGTATTTT. Amino acids: CASSPLRDRAWDTQYF.

The rearrangement uses TRBV29-1 and TRBJ2-2; D may be TRBD2 (6 bases). Germline lookup yields CDR1 SQVTM and CDR2 ANQGSEA. The CDR3 contains 14 residues. The germline V and J ends were trimmed by 7 bases and 0 bases, with 12 bases remaining between them. CDR3 sequence: CSAGTGANTGELFF. CDR3 nucleotide sequence: TGCAGCGCCGGCACGGGAGCGAACACCGGGGAGCTGTTTTTT.

This chain joins TRBV6-6 and TRBJ2-4; D perhaps matches TRBD1 (5 bases). Per germline, CDR1 MNHNY and CDR2 SVGAGI (reference sequence). V shed 0 bases and J shed 5 bases, with 11 bases lying between them. This CDR3 is 15 amino acids long. This chain's CDR3 is CASSYSWGRENIQYF. The CDR3 region has the DNA TGTGCCAGCAGTTACTCGTGGGGCCGGGAAAACATTCAGTACTTC.

The gene calls are TRBV4-2 and TRBJ2-1, with 13 bases matching TRBD2. CDR1 LGHNA and CDR2 YNFKEQ come from the germline V gene. The V segment lost 5 bases and the J segment 0 bases; nucleotides outside the gene matches: 10. The CDR3 runs 19 residues. The CDR3 DNA follows: TGTGCCAGCAGCTCTTCGGGACTAGCGGGATCCGGCTCCTACAATGAGCAGTTCTTC. Translated: CASSSSGLAGSGSYNEQFF.

The chain recombines TRBV27 with TRBJ2-5; no clear D gene. Germline V gene sequence: CDR1 MNHEY, CDR2 SMNVEV (reference sequence). V lost 5 bases, J lost 0 bases, and 7 bases lay in between. The CDR3 has 13 amino acids. The CDR3 region is CASSPSYQETQYF. CDR3 coding DNA: TGTGCCAGCAGTCCTTCGTACCAAGAGACCCAGTACTTC.

This clone was seen a handful of times. J is TRBJ1-2 and V is TRBV18, with 7 bases that match TRBD1. Germline V lookup: CDR1 KGHSH, CDR2 LQKENI. The CDR3 loop spans 14 amino acids. V was clipped by 2 bases and J by 5 bases; unmatched bases: 5. The CDR3 DNA sequence: TGTGCCAGCTCACCAGCACAGGGGCTTTATGGCTACACCTTC. This codes for CASSPAQGLYGYTF. The full variable domain, completed using reference TRBV18 and TRBJ1-2, is NAGVMQNPRHLVRRRGQEARLRCSPMKGHSHVYWYRQLPEEGLKFMVYLQKENIIDESGMPKERFSAEFPKEGPSILRIQQVVRGDSAAYFCASSPAQGLYGYTFGSGTRLTVV.

This chain connects TRBV5-6 to TRBJ2-7, with D perhaps TRBD1 (7 bases). The V gene lost 4 bases and the J gene lost 0 bases, with 26 bases spanning the gap. The length of the CDR3 is 19 residues. The germline V gene has CDR1 SGHDT and CDR2 YYEEEE. CDR3 DNA sequence: TGTGCCAGCAGCGGGGGGTCGGGACAGACACATCTAGACTCCTACGAGCAGTACTTC. Protein product: CASSGGSGQTHLDSYEQYF.

This chain joins TRBV19 and TRBJ2-1; TRBD2 is a possible D gene (5 bases). The CDR3 covers 14 residues. Germline V lookup: CDR1 LNHDA, CDR2 SQIVND (reference sequence). V was trimmed by 3 bases and J by 10 bases, leaving 16 bases between them. This chain's CDR3 is CASSMVGSGNEQFF. As DNA, the CDR3 is TGTGCCAGTAGTATGGTCGGCTCCGGGAACGAGCAGTTCTTC. The full variable domain, its missing parts supplied by reference TRBV19 and TRBJ2-1, is DGGITQSPKYLFRKEGQNVTLSCEQNLNHDAMYWYRQDPGQGLRLIYYSQIVNDFQKGDIAEGYSVSREKKESFPLTVTSAQKNPTAFYLCASSMVGSGNEQFFGPGTRLTVL.

The chain links TRBV11-2 to TRBJ1-5; no clear D gene. Germline V gene lookup returns CDR1 SGHAT and CDR2 FQNNGV. The CDR3 is 17 residues long. Trimming removed 5 bases from V and 2 bases from J, with 19 bases in between. CDR3 sequence reads: CASSRPRIGAGNQPQHF. CDR3 coding DNA: TGTGCCAGCAGCCGCCCGCGGATAGGAGCGGGCAATCAGCCCCAGCATTTT.

This chain connects TRBV7-8 to TRBJ2-7; 7 bases match TRBD2. V gave up 4 bases and J gave up 7 bases; unmatched junction bases: 10. The germline gives CDR1 SGHVS, CDR2 FQNEAQ. The CDR3 runs to 14 residues. CDR3: CASSYGGTHREQYF. The CDR3 bases are TGTGCCAGCAGCTACGGGGGGACCCACAGGGAGCAGTACTTC. Combining the CDR3 with reference TRBV7-8 and TRBJ2-7 gives the whole variable domain GAGVSQSPRYKVAKRGQDVALRCDPISGHVSLFWYQQALGQGPEFLTYFQNEAQLDKSGLPSDRFFAERPEGSVSTLKIQRTQQEDSAVYLCASSYGGTHREQYFGPGTRLTVT.

The chain is built from TRBV19 and TRBJ2-4, with no clear D. Germline-derived CDR1 and CDR2 are LNHDA and SQIVND (reference sequence). The CDR3 spans 15 residues. V shed 6 bases and J shed 0 bases, with 12 bases lying between them. Here the CDR3 reads CASSSTRRAKNIQYF. The CDR3 DNA is TGTGCCAGTAGCTCGACACGAAGAGCCAAAAACATTCAGTACTTC.